The entry below describes one T cell receptor (beta chain). PCR used 60 Vbeta primers and 13 Jbeta primers. Only in-frame clones appear in the TCRdb table, and some are missing; sequencing was by immunoSEQ multiplex PCR. The sample records about 180,000 clones, around 80% being singletons. These data originate in a study of cytomegalovirus exposure and HLA in healthy donors. The germline gives CDR1 MNHEY, CDR2 SVGAGI. There are 16 residues in the CDR3. The V gene end was trimmed by 0 bases and the J gene end by 1 base; junction bases not matched to a gene: 4. The V and J genes are TRBV6-5 and TRBJ1-1; 8 nucleotides line up with TRBD1. What was sequenced was PBMCs. The sequence was collected from a woman in her twenties or thirties in good health and CMV-seronegative. The chain's CDR3 is CASSYSSGTGNTEAFF. The CDR3 DNA is TGTGCCAGCAGTTACTCGTCCGGGACAGGGAACACTGAAGCTTTCTTT.